This T cell receptor (beta chain) was recovered during a study of vaccination and CD4 T cells after COVID-19. Treatment described: roughly nine-day PBMC culture with coronavirus spike peptide pools or control peptides (ViraFEST assay). Cultured CD4+ T-cell DNA underwent Oncomine TCR Beta short-read sequencing. TCRdb reprocessed the PCR reads via MiXCR and lists one record per CDR3 protein. The data contain several thousand distinct CDR3 sequences, approximately 24% of them seen just once; the ten biggest clones take up 9.5%. This clonotype was seen only a few times. The antigen is undetermined. The sequence was obtained from a human donor who had recovered from COVID-19. This specimen was CD4+ T cells from blood, cultured in vitro, taken after SARS-CoV-2 vaccination.

CDR3 protein: CASSHGNPYEQYF. The DNA for the CDR3 is TGCGCCAGCAGCCACGGAAACCCCTACGAGCAGTACTTC. The chain is built from TRBV4-3 and TRBJ2-7; D remains unclear. V lost 3 bases and J lost 2, with 8 bases in between. The CDR3 is 13 amino acids. CDR1 is LGHNA and CDR2 is YSLEER in the germline V gene.